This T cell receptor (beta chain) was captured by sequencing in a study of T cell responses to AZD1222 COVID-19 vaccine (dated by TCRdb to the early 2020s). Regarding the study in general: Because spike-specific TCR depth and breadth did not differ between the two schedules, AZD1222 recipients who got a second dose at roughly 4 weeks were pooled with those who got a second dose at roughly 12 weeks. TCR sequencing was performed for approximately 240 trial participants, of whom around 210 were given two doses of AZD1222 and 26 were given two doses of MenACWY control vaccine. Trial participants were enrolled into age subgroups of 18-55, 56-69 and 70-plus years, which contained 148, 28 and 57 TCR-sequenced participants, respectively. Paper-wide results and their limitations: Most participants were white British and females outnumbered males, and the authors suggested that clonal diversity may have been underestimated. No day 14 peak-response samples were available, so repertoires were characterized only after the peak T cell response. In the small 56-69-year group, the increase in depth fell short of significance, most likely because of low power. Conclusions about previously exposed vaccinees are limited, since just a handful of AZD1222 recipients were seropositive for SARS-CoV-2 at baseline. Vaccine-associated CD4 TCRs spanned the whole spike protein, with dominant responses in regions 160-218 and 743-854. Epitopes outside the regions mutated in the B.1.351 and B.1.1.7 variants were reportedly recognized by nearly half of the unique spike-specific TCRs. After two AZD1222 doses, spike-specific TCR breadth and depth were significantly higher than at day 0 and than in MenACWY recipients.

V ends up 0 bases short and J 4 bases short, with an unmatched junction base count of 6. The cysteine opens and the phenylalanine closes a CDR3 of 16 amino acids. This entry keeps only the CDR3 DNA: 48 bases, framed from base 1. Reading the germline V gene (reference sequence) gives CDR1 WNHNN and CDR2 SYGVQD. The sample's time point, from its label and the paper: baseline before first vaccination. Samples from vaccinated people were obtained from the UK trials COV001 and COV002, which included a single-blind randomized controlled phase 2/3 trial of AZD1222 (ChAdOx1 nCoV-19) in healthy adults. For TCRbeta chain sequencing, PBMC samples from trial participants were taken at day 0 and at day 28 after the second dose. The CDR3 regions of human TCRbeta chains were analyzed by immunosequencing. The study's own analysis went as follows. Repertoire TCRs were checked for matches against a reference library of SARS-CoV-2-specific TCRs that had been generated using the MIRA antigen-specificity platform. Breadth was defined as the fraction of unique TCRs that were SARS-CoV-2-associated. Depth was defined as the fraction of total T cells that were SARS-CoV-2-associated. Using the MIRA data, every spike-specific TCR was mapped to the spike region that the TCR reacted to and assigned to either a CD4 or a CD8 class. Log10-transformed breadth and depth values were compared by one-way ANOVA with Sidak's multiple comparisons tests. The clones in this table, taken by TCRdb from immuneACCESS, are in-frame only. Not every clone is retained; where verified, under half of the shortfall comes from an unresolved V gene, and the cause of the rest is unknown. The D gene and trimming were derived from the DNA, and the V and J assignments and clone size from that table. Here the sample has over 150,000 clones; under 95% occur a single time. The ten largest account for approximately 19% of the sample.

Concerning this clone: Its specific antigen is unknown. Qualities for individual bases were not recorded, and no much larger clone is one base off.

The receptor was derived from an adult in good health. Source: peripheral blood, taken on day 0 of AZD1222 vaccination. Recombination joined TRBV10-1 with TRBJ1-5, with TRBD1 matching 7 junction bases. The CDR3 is CASSESRQGGNQPQHF. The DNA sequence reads TGCGCCAGCAGTGAGTCCCGGCAGGGGGGGAATCAGCCCCAGCATTTT.